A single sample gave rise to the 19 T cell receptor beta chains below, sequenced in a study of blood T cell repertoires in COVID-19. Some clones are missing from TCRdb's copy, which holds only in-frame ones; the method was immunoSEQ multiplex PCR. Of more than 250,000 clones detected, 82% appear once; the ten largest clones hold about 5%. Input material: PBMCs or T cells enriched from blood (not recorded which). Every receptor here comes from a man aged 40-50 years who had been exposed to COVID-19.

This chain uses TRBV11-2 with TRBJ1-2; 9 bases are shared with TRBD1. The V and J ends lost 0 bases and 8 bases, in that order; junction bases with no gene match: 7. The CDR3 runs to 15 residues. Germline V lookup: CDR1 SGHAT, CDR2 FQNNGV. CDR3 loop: CASSLEGWTGEGYTF. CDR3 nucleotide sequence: TGTGCCAGCAGCTTAGAGGGATGGACAGGGGAAGGCTACACCTTC.

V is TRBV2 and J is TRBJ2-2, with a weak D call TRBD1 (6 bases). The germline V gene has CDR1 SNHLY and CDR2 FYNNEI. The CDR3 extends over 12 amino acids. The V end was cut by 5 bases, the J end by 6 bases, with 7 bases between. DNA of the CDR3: TGTGCCAGCAGTACAGGGCCCGGGGAGCTGTTTTTT. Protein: CASSTGPGELFF. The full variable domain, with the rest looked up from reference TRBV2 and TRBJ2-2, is EPEVTQTPSHQVTQMGQEVILRCVPISNHLYFYWYRQILGQKVEFLVSFYNNEISEKSEIFDDQFSVERPDGSNFTLKIRSTKLEDSAMYFCASSTGPGELFFGEGSRLTVL.

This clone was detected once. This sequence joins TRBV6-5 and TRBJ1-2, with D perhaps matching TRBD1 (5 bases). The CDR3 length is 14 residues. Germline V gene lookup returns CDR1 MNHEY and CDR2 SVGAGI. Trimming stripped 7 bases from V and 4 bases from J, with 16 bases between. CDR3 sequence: CASIPPGGGYGYTF. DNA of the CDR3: TGTGCCAGCATCCCCCCTGGGGGGGGCTATGGCTACACCTTC.

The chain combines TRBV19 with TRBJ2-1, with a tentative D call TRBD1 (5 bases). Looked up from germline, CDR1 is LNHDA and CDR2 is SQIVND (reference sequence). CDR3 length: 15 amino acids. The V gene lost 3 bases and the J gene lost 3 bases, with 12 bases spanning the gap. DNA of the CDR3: TGTGCCAGTAGTATCTTCTCGGACAACTACAATGAGCAGTTCTTC. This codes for CASSIFSDNYNEQFF.

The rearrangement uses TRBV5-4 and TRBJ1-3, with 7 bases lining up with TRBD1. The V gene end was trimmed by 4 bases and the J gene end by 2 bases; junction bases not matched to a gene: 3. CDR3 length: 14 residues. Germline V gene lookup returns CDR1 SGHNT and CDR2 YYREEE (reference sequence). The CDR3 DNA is TGTGCCAGCAGCCCAACAGGGGCTGGAAACACCATATATTTT. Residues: CASSPTGAGNTIYF.

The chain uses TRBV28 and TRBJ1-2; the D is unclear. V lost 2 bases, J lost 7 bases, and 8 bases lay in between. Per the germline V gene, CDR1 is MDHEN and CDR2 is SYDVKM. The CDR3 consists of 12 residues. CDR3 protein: CASSLGGFGYTF. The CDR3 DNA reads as TGTGCCAGCAGTTTAGGAGGGTTTGGCTACACCTTC.

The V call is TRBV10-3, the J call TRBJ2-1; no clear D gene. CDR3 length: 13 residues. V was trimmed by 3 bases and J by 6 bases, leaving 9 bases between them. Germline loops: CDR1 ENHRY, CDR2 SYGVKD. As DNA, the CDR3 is TGTGCCATCAGTGAACAGCATGCCAATGAGCAGTTCTTC. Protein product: CAISEQHANEQFF.

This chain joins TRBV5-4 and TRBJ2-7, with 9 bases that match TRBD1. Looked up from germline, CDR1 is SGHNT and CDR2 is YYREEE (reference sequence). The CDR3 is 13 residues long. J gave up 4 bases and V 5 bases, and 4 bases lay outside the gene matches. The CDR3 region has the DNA TGTGCCAGCAGTCGGACAGGGGAGTACGAGCAGTACTTC. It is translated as CASSRTGEYEQYF.

In DNA form, the CDR3 reads TGTGCCACCGGAGGGACAGGGGCCCCAAATACGCAGTATTTT. Its translation is CATGGTGAPNTQYF. The rearrangement joins TRBV24-1 to TRBJ2-3, with 10 bases matching TRBD1. The length of the CDR3 is 14 residues. Per germline, CDR1 KGHDR and CDR2 SFDVKD. With 9 bases clipped from V and 7 bases from J, the junction kept 9 bases outside the gene matches.

The CDR3 loop reads CASRPSGRENEQFF. The DNA for the CDR3 is TGTGCCAGCAGACCTAGCGGGAGGGAAAATGAGCAGTTCTTC. V and J are TRBV7-9 and TRBJ2-1; 12 nucleotides align to TRBD2. CDR1 and CDR2 (germline): SEHNR, FQNEAQ (reference sequence). This CDR3 has 14 residues. Unmatched junction bases numbered 4, after V lost 6 bases and J lost 7 bases.

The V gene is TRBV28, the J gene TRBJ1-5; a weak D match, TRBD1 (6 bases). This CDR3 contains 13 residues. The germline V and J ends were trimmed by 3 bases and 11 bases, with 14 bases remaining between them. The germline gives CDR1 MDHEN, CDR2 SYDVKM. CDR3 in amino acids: CASSFRDIGAQHF. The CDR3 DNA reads TGTGCCAGCAGTTTCCGGGACATAGGGGCCCAGCATTTT.

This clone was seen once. In DNA, the CDR3 is TGTGCCAGCAGCCAGTCAGGGGTCCGGCAGCCCCAGCATTTT. As protein: CASSQSGVRQPQHF. The chain combines TRBV5-8 with TRBJ1-5; D might be TRBD1 (6 bases). The germline V and J ends were trimmed by 4 bases and 7 bases, with 15 bases remaining between them. The CDR3 length is 14 residues. In germline, CDR1 is SGHTS, CDR2 YDEGEE.

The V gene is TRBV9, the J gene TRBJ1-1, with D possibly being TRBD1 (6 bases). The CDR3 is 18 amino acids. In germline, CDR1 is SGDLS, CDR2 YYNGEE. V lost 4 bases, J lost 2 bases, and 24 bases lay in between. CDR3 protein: CASSQTRTASDINTEAFF. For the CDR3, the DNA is TGTGCCAGCAGCCAAACCCGGACAGCCTCAGATATAAACACTGAAGCTTTCTTT.

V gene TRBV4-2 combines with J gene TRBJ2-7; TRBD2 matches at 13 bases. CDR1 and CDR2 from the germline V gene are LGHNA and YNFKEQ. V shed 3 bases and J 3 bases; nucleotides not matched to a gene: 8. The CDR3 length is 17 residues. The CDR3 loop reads CASSQTVTSGRNYEQYF. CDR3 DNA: TGTGCCAGCAGCCAGACGGTGACTAGCGGGAGGAACTACGAGCAGTACTTC.

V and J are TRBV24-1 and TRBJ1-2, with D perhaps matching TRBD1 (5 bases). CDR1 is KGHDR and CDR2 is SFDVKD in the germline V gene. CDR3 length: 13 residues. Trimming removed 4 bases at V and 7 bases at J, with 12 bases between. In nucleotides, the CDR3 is TGTGCCACCAGTGAGGGGTTTGACAGTGGCTACACCTTC. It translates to CATSEGFDSGYTF.

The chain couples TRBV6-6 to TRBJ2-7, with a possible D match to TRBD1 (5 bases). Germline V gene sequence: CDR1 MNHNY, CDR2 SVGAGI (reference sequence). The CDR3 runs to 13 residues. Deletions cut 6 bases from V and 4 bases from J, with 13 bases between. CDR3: CASSPLKGYEQYF. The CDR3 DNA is TGTGCCAGCAGCCCCTTAAAGGGGTACGAGCAGTACTTC.

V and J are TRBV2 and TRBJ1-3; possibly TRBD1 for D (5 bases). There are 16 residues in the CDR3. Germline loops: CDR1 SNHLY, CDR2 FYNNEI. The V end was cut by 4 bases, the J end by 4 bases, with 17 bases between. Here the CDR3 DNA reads TGTGCCAGCAGTGGATTAGACAGATCGAGAGGAAACACCATATATTTT. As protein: CASSGLDRSRGNTIYF. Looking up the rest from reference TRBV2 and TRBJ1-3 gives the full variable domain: EPEVTQTPSHQVTQMGQEVILRCVPISNHLYFYWYRQILGQKVEFLVSFYNNEISEKSEIFDDQFSVERPDGSNFTLKIRSTKLEDSAMYFCASSGLDRSRGNTIYFGEGSWLTVV.

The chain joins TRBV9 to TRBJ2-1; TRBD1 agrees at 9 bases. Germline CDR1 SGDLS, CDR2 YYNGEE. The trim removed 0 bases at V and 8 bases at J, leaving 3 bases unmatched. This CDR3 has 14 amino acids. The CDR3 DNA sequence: TGTGCCAGCAGCGTAGCGGGACAGGGTTATGAGCAGTTCTTC. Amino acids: CASSVAGQGYEQFF.

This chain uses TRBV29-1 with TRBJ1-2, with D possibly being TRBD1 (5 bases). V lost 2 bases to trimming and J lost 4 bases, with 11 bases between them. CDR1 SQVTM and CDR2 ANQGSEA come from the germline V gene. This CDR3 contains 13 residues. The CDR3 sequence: CSVETQGGYGYTF. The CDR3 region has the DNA TGCAGCGTTGAAACCCAGGGCGGCTATGGCTACACCTTC.